These 4 T cell receptor beta chains came from one sample sequenced in a study of T cell responses to AZD1222 COVID-19 vaccine. The method was immunoSEQ multiplex PCR; TCRdb's version includes in-frame clones alone and lacks a portion of them. Of 250,000 to 300,000 clones listed, around 93% are singletons. Sample: peripheral blood, taken 28 days after the second AZD1222 dose. The receptors shown here come from an adult who received the AZD1222 COVID-19 vaccine.

This clone is a singleton in its sample. CDR3 residues: CASSHERQRERNEQYF. In DNA form, the CDR3 reads TGTGCCAGCAGCCATGAACGCCAGCGGGAGCGAAACGAGCAGTACTTC. The V gene is TRBV3-1 (or the pseudogene TRBV3-2), the J gene TRBJ2-7; 8 bases agree with TRBD2. Trimming cost V 3 bases and J 5 bases; bases outside gene matches: 12. The CDR3 length is 16 residues. Germline V lookup: CDR1 LGHDT, CDR2 YNNKEL (reference sequence).

This clone came up once. The gene calls are TRBV4-2 and TRBJ1-6; D uncertain. V lost 4 bases and J 8 bases, leaving 24 bases between the germline ends. CDR3 length: 18 amino acids. Germline lookup yields CDR1 LGHNA and CDR2 YNFKEQ. Here the CDR3 reads CASSRPGGPPGGDSPLHF. CDR3 nucleotides: TGTGCCAGCAGCCGTCCCGGAGGCCCCCCCGGAGGTGATTCACCCCTCCACTTT.

The gene calls are TRBV24-1 and TRBJ2-7; 9 nucleotides align to TRBD1. In germline, CDR1 is KGHDR, CDR2 SFDVKD. V was pared by 9 bases and J by 6 bases, with 11 bases of the junction left unmatched. This CDR3 contains 14 residues. CDR3 DNA: TGTGCCACCTCTCCGGGACAGGGCGTCGGCGAGCAGTACTTC. Amino acid sequence: CATSPGQGVGEQYF.

This clone showed up just once. The chain links TRBV28 to TRBJ2-7; 9 positions agree with TRBD1. Germline CDR1 reads MDHEN; CDR2 reads SYDVKM. J gave up 1 base and V 6 bases, and 7 bases lay outside the gene matches. The CDR3 runs to 15 residues. As DNA, the CDR3 is TGTGCCAGCAGGTCTGCGGGACAGGGTTCCTACGAGCAGTACTTC. Translating it yields CASRSAGQGSYEQYF.